These 25 T cell receptor beta chains were sequenced from one sample in a study of blood T cell repertoires in COVID-19. This table comes from immunoSEQ multiplex PCR, and its TCRdb copy is limited to in-frame clones, with some not included. The data show under 350,000 clones, 89% seen once. The sequenced sample consisted of peripheral blood. The receptor set was obtained from a man aged 45-60 years with acute or convalescent COVID-19.

CDR3 residues: CASSPRTSGRDEQFF. CDR3 DNA: TGCGCCAGCAGCCCCCGGACTAGCGGGAGGGATGAGCAGTTCTTC. V is TRBV5-1 and J is TRBJ2-1, with 15 bases matching TRBD2. The germline gives CDR1 SGHRS, CDR2 YFSETQ. Trimming cost V 4 bases and J 8 bases; bases outside gene matches: 4. CDR3 length equals 15 residues.

The rearrangement uses TRBV5-1 and TRBJ1-2; TRBD1 matches 9 bases. V gave up 3 bases and J gave up 4 bases; unmatched junction bases: 7. The CDR3 is made up of 15 amino acids. Looked up from germline, CDR1 is SGHRS and CDR2 is YFSETQ. The CDR3 is CASSWGDRASYGYTF. The CDR3 DNA is TGCGCCAGCAGCTGGGGGGACAGGGCCTCCTATGGCTACACCTTC.

V is TRBV20-1 and J is TRBJ2-7, with D maybe TRBD2 (6 bases). V lost 3 bases and J 7 bases, leaving 16 bases between the germline ends. CDR1 and CDR2 from the germline V gene are DFQATT and SNEGSKA (reference sequence). The CDR3 is 13 residues long. CDR3 protein: CSASLASKGEQYF. Here the CDR3 DNA reads TGCAGTGCTAGTCTAGCGAGTAAGGGGGAGCAGTACTTC.

The chain joins TRBV7-8 to TRBJ1-4, with D possibly being TRBD1 (5 bases). Trimming shortened V by 6 bases and J by 2 bases, and 19 bases separated the two germline ends. CDR3 size: 17 residues. Germline V gives CDR1 SGHVS, CDR2 FQNEAQ. The CDR3 loop is CASRSGVYRGTNEKLFF. CDR3 sequence (DNA): TGTGCCAGCAGAAGTGGGGTTTACCGGGGGACTAATGAAAAACTGTTTTTT.

The V call is TRBV14, the J call TRBJ2-7; TRBD1 matches 9 bases. The germline CDR1 and CDR2 sequences are SGHDN and FVKESK. The CDR3 sequence is 18 residues long. Trimming at V came to 3 bases and at J to 2 bases, leaving 14 bases not matched to a gene. CDR3 residues: CASSQGFTGTGFTYEQYF. Written as DNA, the CDR3 is TGTGCCAGCAGCCAGGGTTTTACCGGGACAGGGTTTACCTACGAGCAGTACTTC.

This chain connects TRBV5-1 to TRBJ1-2; D possibly corresponds to TRBD1 (6 bases). This CDR3 has 14 residues. CDR1 and CDR2 from the germline V gene are SGHRS and YFSETQ. V dropped 4 bases and J dropped 3 bases, with 13 bases sitting between them. CDR3 residues: CASSPGSGDYGYTF. The CDR3 DNA follows: TGCGCCAGCAGCCCCGGGTCAGGGGACTATGGCTACACCTTC.

The CDR3 bases are TGCGCCAGCAGGGGCACGAGCTCCTACGAGCAGTACTTC. Translating it yields CASRGTSSYEQYF. The V call is TRBV5-1, the J call TRBJ2-7; no firm D call. Germline CDR1 and CDR2: SGHRS and YFSETQ. V was cut by 5 bases and J by 0 bases, with 9 bases left in between. This CDR3 comprises 13 residues. The full variable domain, in which reference TRBV5-1 and TRBJ2-7 provide the parts outside the CDR3, is KAGVTQTPRYLIKTRGQQVTLSCSPISGHRSVSWYQQTPGQGLQFLFEYFSETQRNKGNFPGRFSGRQFSNSRSEMNVSTLELGDSALYLCASRGTSSYEQYFGPGTRLTVT.

V gene TRBV19 combines with J gene TRBJ1-3; D gene ambiguous. CDR3 size: 14 residues. The germline V gene has CDR1 LNHDA and CDR2 SQIVND (reference sequence). V was trimmed by 10 bases and J by 0 bases, leaving 13 bases between them. CDR3 sequence: CATSPTSSGNTIYF. DNA for the CDR3: TGTGCCACCTCCCCGACTAGCTCTGGAAACACCATATATTTT.

The chain couples TRBV2 to TRBJ1-1; the D gene is possibly TRBD1 (5 bases). Deletions cut 4 bases from V and 4 bases from J, with 10 bases between. The CDR3 has 13 residues. Germline V gene lookup returns CDR1 SNHLY and CDR2 FYNNEI. In DNA form, the CDR3 reads TGTGCCAGCAGTGTTTATCAGGGCACTGAAGCTTTCTTT. Translating it yields CASSVYQGTEAFF.

The chain uses TRBV19 and TRBJ2-2; 7 nucleotides agree with TRBD2. V was clipped by 7 bases and J by 6 bases; unmatched bases: 20. Germline-derived CDR1 and CDR2 are LNHDA and SQIVND (reference sequence). This CDR3 comprises 18 residues. The CDR3 DNA is TGTGCCAGTATGGCCCTCCGGGGGATCCCCGGGAGGCCCGGGGAGCTGTTTTTT. It codes for CASMALRGIPGRPGELFF.

This clone has more than one count but fewer than ten. This sequence joins TRBV16 and TRBJ1-4, with a possible D match to TRBD1 (5 bases). Germline V gene lookup returns CDR1 KGHSY and CDR2 FQNENV. V was clipped by 2 bases and J by 8 bases, with 15 bases between them. The CDR3 covers 15 residues. CDR3 amino acids: CASSQGTSPGEKLFF. The CDR3 bases are TGTGCCAGCAGCCAAGGGACTTCACCCGGAGAAAAACTGTTTTTT.

This clone has just one count. The V gene is TRBV6-5, the J gene TRBJ2-3, with TRBD2 matching over 12 bases. This CDR3 has 15 amino acids. Germline V gene sequence: CDR1 MNHEY, CDR2 SVGAGI. J lost 1 base, V lost 8 bases, and 4 bases had no gene match. The CDR3 DNA follows: TGTGCCAGCCTACGACTAGCGGGGGGCACAGATACGCAGTATTTT. Translated, it gives CASLRLAGGTDTQYF.

The J gene is TRBJ1-2, the V gene TRBV30; D remains unclear. The CDR3 is 13 residues long. Per germline, CDR1 GTSNPN and CDR2 SVGIG (reference sequence). The V gene lost 0 bases and the J gene lost 0 bases, with 5 bases spanning the gap. The CDR3 DNA follows: TGTGCCTGGAGTGTCCAAACTAACTATGGCTACACCTTC. It specifies CAWSVQTNYGYTF.

V and J are TRBV4-1 and TRBJ2-5; D gene ambiguous. Trimming removed 0 bases from V and 2 bases from J, with 10 bases in between. CDR3 length equals 15 residues. Per germline, CDR1 MGHRA and CDR2 YSYEKL. CDR3 nucleotide sequence: TGCGCCAGCAGCCAAGAAGGAGTGGGTCAAGAGACCCAGTACTTC. As protein: CASSQEGVGQETQYF.

This clone was observed a single time. This chain links TRBV2 with TRBJ2-1, with 8 bases that match TRBD2. V lost 1 base and J lost 6; bases outside the gene matches: 5. CDR1 is SNHLY and CDR2 is FYNNEI in the germline V gene. The CDR3 is 15 residues long. In DNA form, the CDR3 reads TGTGCCAGCAGTGAAGGGGCGGGGGGACCCAATGAGCAGTTCTTC. This translates into CASSEGAGGPNEQFF.

The CDR3: CASSPPTLAGYNEQFF. Here the CDR3 DNA reads TGTGCCAGCTCACCACCAACCCTAGCTGGTTACAATGAGCAGTTCTTC. The chain is built from TRBV18 and TRBJ2-1; weak D call: TRBD2 (5 bases). Deletions cut 0 bases from V and 4 bases from J, with 13 bases between. The CDR3 runs to 16 residues. From germline, CDR1 is KGHSH and CDR2 LQKENI.

This clone appeared a single time. CDR3 nucleotide sequence: TGTGCCAGCAGCCCAGAGAGAAACGAGCAGTACTTC. This sequence encodes CASSPERNEQYF. This chain joins TRBV3-1 (or the pseudogene TRBV3-2) and TRBJ2-7; no reliable D call. Trimming shortened V by 4 bases and J by 5 bases, and 9 bases separated the two germline ends. Germline CDR1 and CDR2: LGHDT and YNNKEL (reference sequence). CDR3 length equals 12 residues.

The J gene is TRBJ2-2, the V gene TRBV11-3; possibly TRBD1 for D (6 bases). Looked up from germline, CDR1 is SGHNT and CDR2 is YENEEA. Trimming took off 5 bases at V and 2 bases at J, with 15 bases between the two ends. The CDR3 is 16 amino acids. CDR3 region: CASSPSPDSNTGELFF. The CDR3 DNA reads as TGTGCCAGCAGCCCGAGTCCGGACAGTAACACCGGGGAGCTGTTTTTT.

V gene TRBV6-5 combines with J gene TRBJ1-2; TRBD1 aligns across 7 bases. V lost 0 bases, J lost 4 bases, and 5 bases stayed unmatched. This CDR3 has 15 amino acids. Germline V gene sequence: CDR1 MNHEY, CDR2 SVGAGI. The CDR3 loop reads CASSYSRQGGYGYTF. The CDR3 coding sequence is TGTGCCAGCAGTTACTCCCGACAGGGAGGCTATGGCTACACCTTC.

The chain couples TRBV27 to TRBJ2-2; D perhaps matches TRBD1 (6 bases). This CDR3 is built from 14 residues. Trimming took 7 bases from V and 7 from J, leaving 16 bases between them. From germline, CDR1 is MNHEY and CDR2 SMNVEV (reference sequence). CDR3: CASTLAGEGGELFF. Here the CDR3 DNA reads TGTGCCAGCACCCTCGCAGGGGAAGGCGGGGAGCTGTTTTTT.

The V gene is TRBV7-3, the J gene TRBJ1-5, with D perhaps TRBD1 (6 bases). Germline values: CDR1 SGHTA, CDR2 FQGTGA. Trimming took off 0 bases at V and 7 bases at J, with 7 bases between the two ends. CDR3 length equals 13 residues. The CDR3 reads CASSLTDRQPQHF. The CDR3 DNA reads as TGTGCCAGCAGCTTAACTGACAGGCAGCCCCAGCATTTT.

V usage is TRBV7-3 and J usage is TRBJ2-3, with TRBD1 identical over 9 bases. The CDR3 has 17 residues. Germline-derived CDR1 and CDR2 are SGHTA and FQGTGA. Losses at the gene ends were 0 bases for V and 1 base for J; bases not matched to a gene: 5. The CDR3 DNA is TGTGCCAGCAGCTTAACCGGACAGGGGCGCGGCACAGATACGCAGTATTTT. It codes for CASSLTGQGRGTDTQYF.

The V gene is TRBV7-3, the J gene TRBJ2-3; possibly TRBD1 for D (5 bases). This CDR3 has 13 residues. V lost 3 bases and J lost 6, with 10 bases in between. Germline V CDR1 and CDR2: SGHTA, FQGTGA. The chain's CDR3 is CASSLTVSDTQYF. CDR3 coding DNA: TGTGCCAGCAGCTTGACAGTGTCGGATACGCAGTATTTT.

The rearrangement links TRBV5-4 to TRBJ2-5, with TRBD2 identical over 8 bases. The V and J ends lost 4 bases and 4 bases, in that order; junction bases with no gene match: 9. This CDR3 region has 15 residues. The germline V gene has CDR1 SGHNT and CDR2 YYREEE (reference sequence). CDR3 DNA sequence: TGTGCCAGCAGCCGCGGGACTAGGGGGGGAGAGACCCAGTACTTC. This sequence encodes CASSRGTRGGETQYF. Variable domain in full (rest from reference TRBV5-4 and TRBJ2-5): ETGVTQSPTHLIKTRGQQVTLRCSSQSGHNTVSWYQQALGQGPQFIFQYYREEENGRGNFPPRFSGLQFPNYSSELNVNALELDDSALYLCASSRGTRGGETQYFGPGTRLLVL.

This chain uses TRBV5-4 with TRBJ2-7, with a possible D match to TRBD1 (6 bases). The CDR3 sequence is 12 residues long. The germline V gene encodes CDR1 SGHNT and CDR2 YYREEE (reference sequence). The CDR3 DNA is TGTGCGACTAAAACAGGGACCTACGAGCAGTACTTC. Its protein is CATKTGTYEQYF.